The entry that follows covers one T cell receptor beta chain sequence. It has no known antigen specificity. No much larger clonotype is one base removed from it; base qualities were not supplied. The CDR3 covers 14 residues, taking in both the cysteine and the phenylalanine. Solely the CDR3 DNA is kept, with 42 bases framed from the first base. In the germline V gene (reference sequence), CDR1 corresponds to MNHNY and CDR2 to SVGAGI. The V and J ends are trimmed by 2 bases and 4 bases, leaving 11 bases between them. This entry comes from a study of T cell repertoires in cytomegalovirus infection (dated 2019 in TCRdb). Regarding the research as a whole: The peptide stimulations were aimed at well-studied HLA-B-restricted epitopes as well as recently identified HLA-C-restricted CMV epitopes, whose presentation resists viral immunomodulation. The HLA type of each donor mattered for the analysis, because public TCR beta signatures pointed to carriage of CMV infection along with the matching HLA type. Here is what the overall study found, with its caveats: The ex vivo response was dominated by HLA-C-restricted CMV-specific TCR beta clonotypes, and the single most frequent clonotype in two of eight donors was supplied by these HLA-C-restricted clonotypes. Carriers of CMV infection plus the relevant HLA type were discriminated by the cumulative frequency of public TCR beta family members in the study cohort and in an independent roughly 320-donor cohort.

The sample was run on an Illumina HiSeq 1500. TCRdb reanalyzed the raw reads on its own, using fastp at Q25 for trimming and MiXCR for clone calling, and kept in-frame beta chains. Entries are consolidated by CDR3 protein sequence, retaining the most common genes and DNA. A total of about 470,000 distinct CDR3 sequences appear in this sample, under 55% of them only once. Of the sample, around two fifths falls within the top ten clones. The sample's treatment or condition label, decoded: in vitro stimulation with specific CMV peptide epitopes to enrich CMV-specific T cells. The sample in question was cultured PBMCs, obtained from culture after CMV antigen stimulation. In this chain, TRBV6-6 is recombined with TRBJ2-5; a weak D assignment points to TRBD1 (5 bases agree). This clonotype was obtained from a human donor in good health (CMV status not recorded). Some clones in this sample may be carry-over from other donors' samples. Here is the DNA: TGTGCCAGCAGTTACGTGACAGCCCTAGAGACCCAGTACTTC. Its coded protein is CASSYVTALETQYF.